The 26 T cell receptor beta chains given below trace back to one sample, sequenced in a study of blood T cell repertoires in COVID-19. Assay used: immunoSEQ multiplex PCR; TCRdb lists only in-frame clones, some missing. The sample records approximately 50,000 clones, about 91% being singletons. The sequenced sample was peripheral blood. These receptors were collected from a man in his forties or fifties with active COVID-19.

The genes are TRBV7-9 and TRBJ2-7; 9 bases agree with TRBD1. Trimming cost V 4 bases and J 3 bases; bases outside gene matches: 4. Germline V lookup: CDR1 SEHNR, CDR2 FQNEAQ (reference sequence). This CDR3 contains 14 residues. CDR3 in amino acids: CASSSGTGNYEQYF. CDR3 nucleotide sequence: TGTGCCAGCAGCTCCGGGACAGGGAACTACGAGCAGTACTTC.

J is TRBJ1-1 and V is TRBV9; no reliable D call. Germline values: CDR1 SGDLS, CDR2 YYNGEE. Trimming stripped 4 bases from V and 1 base from J, with 14 bases between. The CDR3 consists of 15 residues. The CDR3 loop is CASSLYGISNTEAFF. CDR3 DNA: TGTGCCAGCAGCTTATACGGGATCTCGAACACTGAAGCTTTCTTT.

This clone was detected only once. The chain recombines TRBV9 with TRBJ1-1, with D maybe TRBD1 (6 bases). Germline V gene data show CDR1 as SGDLS and CDR2 as YYNGEE. This CDR3 is 18 amino acids long. V was shortened by 4 bases and J by 2 bases, with 24 bases between the two germline ends. This CDR3 is CASSYQTGLRARNTEAFF. The CDR3 coding sequence is TGTGCCAGCAGCTATCAAACAGGGCTACGGGCTCGAAACACTGAAGCTTTCTTT.

The J gene is TRBJ2-1, the V gene TRBV21-1; TRBD2 was called by the table and not checked on the DNA. TRBV21-1 is a pseudogene. CDR3 length equals 16 residues. CDR3 coding DNA: TGTGCCAGCAGCAAGGGCGGGAGGGCCTCCTACAATGAGCAGTTCTTC. Its translation is CASSKGGRASYNEQFF.

Only one count was recorded for this clone. The V call is TRBV5-4, the J call TRBJ2-7; TRBD2 matches 10 bases. V lost 0 bases, J lost 5 bases, and 5 bases stayed unmatched. The germline V gene encodes CDR1 SGHNT and CDR2 YYREEE (reference sequence). The CDR3 runs 15 residues. The CDR3 coding sequence is TGTGCCAGCAGCTTGGGGCTAGCGGGAGAGGACGAGCAGTACTTC. This translates into CASSLGLAGEDEQYF.

The DNA for the CDR3 is TGTGCCAGCAGCCAAGGTACTCGGACGGGGGGCTCTAGCACAGATACGCAGTATTTT. This codes for CASSQGTRTGGSSTDTQYF. The chain couples TRBV3-1 (or the pseudogene TRBV3-2) to TRBJ2-3, with D perhaps matching TRBD2 (7 bases). The CDR3 is made up of 19 amino acids. The V end was cut by 1 base, the J end by 0 bases, with 20 bases between. The germline V gene has CDR1 LGHDT and CDR2 YNNKEL (reference sequence).

The J gene is TRBJ2-1, the V gene TRBV27, with 9 bases lining up with TRBD1. The ends lost 3 bases at V and 1 base at J; junction bases unmatched: 1. The CDR3 consists of 15 residues. Germline V lookup: CDR1 MNHEY, CDR2 SMNVEV (reference sequence). CDR3 sequence reads: CASSFGTGSYNEQFF. CDR3 in DNA: TGTGCCAGCAGTTTCGGGACAGGGTCCTACAATGAGCAGTTCTTC.

This chain links TRBV19 with TRBJ1-2; D is unresolved. Germline CDR1 and CDR2: LNHDA and SQIVND (reference sequence). CDR3 length: 14 residues. Trimming removed 3 bases from V and 3 bases from J, with 11 bases in between. The CDR3 sequence is CASSIDVRYYGYTF. The CDR3 region has the DNA TGTGCCAGTAGTATTGACGTCAGGTACTATGGCTACACCTTC.

The chain has TRBV5-6 and TRBJ2-3; TRBD2 agrees at 10 bases. J was trimmed by 1 base and V by 4 bases; bases with no gene match: 3. Per the germline V gene, CDR1 is SGHDT and CDR2 is YYEEEE. This CDR3 is built from 15 residues. CDR3 sequence (DNA): TGTGCCAGCAGCCAAACTAGCGGGGGCACAGATACGCAGTATTTT. Protein sequence: CASSQTSGGTDTQYF.

V usage is TRBV7-9 and J usage is TRBJ2-7, with 8 bases identical to TRBD1. J lost 2 bases, V lost 5 bases, and 8 bases had no gene match. Germline V lookup: CDR1 SEHNR, CDR2 FQNEAQ (reference sequence). The CDR3 is 15 residues long. This CDR3 reads CASSVRTGRTYEQYF. The CDR3 DNA follows: TGTGCCAGCAGCGTAAGGACAGGGAGGACCTACGAGCAGTACTTC.

The gene calls are TRBV6-2 or TRBV6-3 and TRBJ2-2; 8 bases match TRBD2. V shed 6 bases and J 4 bases; nucleotides not matched to a gene: 16. Germline assignment: CDR1 MNHEY and CDR2 SVGEGT. This CDR3 has 18 amino acids. CDR3 amino acids: CASRPGGRTGGATGELFF. For the CDR3, the DNA is TGTGCCAGCAGGCCTGGCGGGAGAACGGGAGGGGCCACCGGGGAGCTGTTTTTT.

The rearrangement links TRBV7-9 to TRBJ2-5; the D gene is possibly TRBD1 (5 bases). With 3 bases removed from V and 0 bases from J, the gap between germline ends came to 5 bases. Germline V gene sequence: CDR1 SEHNR, CDR2 FQNEAQ (reference sequence). The CDR3 length is 13 residues. This CDR3 is CASSLTDQETQYF. The CDR3 nucleotides read TGTGCCAGCAGCTTGACAGACCAAGAGACCCAGTACTTC.

This chain connects TRBV21-1 to TRBJ1-2; the D segment call TRBD1 is taken from the table without a DNA check. TRBV21-1 is listed as a pseudogene. The CDR3 runs 17 residues. CDR3 coding DNA: TGTGCCAGCAGCAAAGGTGGGGACAGGGGGCGAAACTATGGCTACACCTTC. It encodes CASSKGGDRGRNYGYTF.

The J gene is TRBJ2-7, the V gene TRBV19, with no clear D. Germline values: CDR1 LNHDA, CDR2 SQIVND (reference sequence). The CDR3 is made up of 13 amino acids. With 3 bases removed from V and 4 bases from J, the gap between germline ends came to 10 bases. For the CDR3, the DNA is TGTGCCAGTAGTATTAAACCAGGATACGAGCAGTACTTC. Its translation is CASSIKPGYEQYF.

This chain joins TRBV28 and TRBJ2-7; D gene unclear. From germline, CDR1 is MDHEN and CDR2 SYDVKM. Trimming removed 4 bases from V and 6 bases from J, with 7 bases in between. The CDR3 has 11 amino acids. This chain's CDR3 is CASSYQFEQYF. The CDR3 bases are TGTGCCAGCAGTTATCAATTCGAGCAGTACTTC. Using reference TRBV28 and TRBJ2-7 for the parts outside the CDR3, the full variable domain is DVKVTQSSRYLVKRTGEKVFLECVQDMDHENMFWYRQDPGLGLRLIYFSYDVKMKEKGDIPEGYSVSREKKERFSLILESASTNQTSMYLCASSYQFEQYFGPGTRLTVT.

This sequence joins TRBV2 and TRBJ1-2; TRBD1 matches 12 bases. The CDR3 runs 12 residues. With 9 bases clipped from V and 8 bases from J, the junction kept 4 bases outside the gene matches. Germline CDR1 SNHLY, CDR2 FYNNEI. The chain's CDR3 is CARGQGARGYTF. CDR3 DNA: TGTGCCAGGGGACAGGGGGCTCGGGGCTACACCTTC.

The chain links TRBV7-9 to TRBJ2-3; 8 positions agree with TRBD2. V lost 4 bases and J lost 2; bases outside the gene matches: 11. CDR1 is SEHNR, CDR2 FQNEAQ, per germline (reference sequence). The CDR3 is 17 amino acids. The CDR3 is CASSWSGSDKNTDTQYF. CDR3 coding DNA: TGTGCCAGCAGCTGGAGCGGGAGCGATAAAAACACAGATACGCAGTATTTT.

V gene TRBV7-6 combines with J gene TRBJ2-6; possibly TRBD1 for D (6 bases). Germline assignment: CDR1 SGHVS and CDR2 FNYEAQ. The CDR3 is made up of 18 amino acids. V shed 1 base and J shed 0 bases, with 13 bases lying between them. The CDR3 region has the DNA TGTGCCAGCAGCTTAGGTTCGGGACACCGCTCTGGGGCCAACGTCCTGACTTTC. Its translation: CASSLGSGHRSGANVLTF.

The rearrangement joins TRBV28 to TRBJ2-1; 9 bases line up with TRBD2. Germline values: CDR1 MDHEN, CDR2 SYDVKM. The J segment lost 9 bases and the V segment lost 4 bases, leaving 10 bases of the junction unmatched. CDR3 length: 15 residues. The CDR3, as DNA: TGTGCCAGCAGTTCAGCGGGAGGACACGTGGGTGAGCAGTTCTTC. It is translated as CASSSAGGHVGEQFF.

V gene TRBV28 combines with J gene TRBJ2-5; D gene ambiguous. This CDR3 is built from 13 residues. The V end lost 8 bases, the J end lost 7 bases, and 17 bases lay between the germline ends. Germline V gene lookup returns CDR1 MDHEN and CDR2 SYDVKM. The CDR3 region has the DNA TGTGCCAGCCTATTGCCGGGTGTAGGGACCCAGTACTTC. This encodes CASLLPGVGTQYF.

The chain joins TRBV3-1 (or the pseudogene TRBV3-2) to TRBJ2-7; D is possibly TRBD2 (6 bases). This CDR3 comprises 14 residues. The germline CDR1 and CDR2 sequences are LGHDT and YNNKEL (reference sequence). Trimming shortened V by 4 bases and J by 0 bases, and 10 bases separated the two germline ends. The CDR3 DNA reads as TGTGCCAGCAGCCTGCGGGGTTACTCCTACGAGCAGTACTTC. Translating gives CASSLRGYSYEQYF.

This clone was found once. This chain uses TRBV6-6 with TRBJ1-2; 12 bases map to TRBD1. The ends lost 5 bases at V and 7 bases at J; junction bases unmatched: 5. Per germline, CDR1 MNHNY and CDR2 SVGAGI (reference sequence). The CDR3 sequence is 14 residues long. This CDR3 is CASSGGQGARGYTF. In DNA form, the CDR3 reads TGTGCCAGCAGTGGGGGACAGGGGGCGCGTGGCTACACCTTC.

This clone has a single count. The chain employs TRBV19 and TRBJ2-4; D call uncertain. CDR3 size: 14 residues. Germline loops: CDR1 LNHDA, CDR2 SQIVND (reference sequence). Trimming shortened V by 6 bases and J by 0 bases, and 9 bases separated the two germline ends. CDR3 nucleotide sequence: TGTGCCAGTAGCTTACAGCTAGCCAAAAACATTCAGTACTTC. This encodes CASSLQLAKNIQYF.

The chain employs TRBV2 and TRBJ2-1; no reliable D call. Germline V gene data show CDR1 as SNHLY and CDR2 as FYNNEI. V lost 3 bases and J lost 0, with 6 bases in between. There are 14 residues in the CDR3. The CDR3 region is CASSEQRSYNEQFF. The DNA for the CDR3 is TGTGCCAGCAGTGAGCAGCGCTCCTACAATGAGCAGTTCTTC.

The chain recombines TRBV4-1 with TRBJ2-1; tentative D call: TRBD2 (6 bases). The germline CDR1 and CDR2 sequences are MGHRA and YSYEKL. This CDR3 region has 13 residues. The V and J ends lost 5 bases and 4 bases respectively, with 9 bases between them. DNA of the CDR3: TGCGCCAGCAGCAGGGACTTTTACAATGAGCAGTTCTTC. This encodes CASSRDFYNEQFF.

This chain uses TRBV6-5 with TRBJ2-1; 9 positions match TRBD2. CDR1 and CDR2 from the germline V gene are MNHEY and SVGAGI. Losses at the gene ends were 7 bases for V and 12 bases for J; bases not matched to a gene: 16. CDR3 length: 15 amino acids. CDR3 residues: CASTQGASGALGQFF. CDR3 nucleotides: TGTGCCAGCACCCAAGGGGCTAGCGGGGCCCTTGGGCAGTTCTTC.